Below are 15 T cell receptor beta chains sequenced from a single sample in a study of control samples from healthy donors and cancer patients (dated by TCRdb to the early 2020s). Libraries were made using the immunoSEQ multiplex PCR assay. Drawn from immuneACCESS, this table holds only the in-frame rearrangements with V and J called that TCRdb kept. Clones are partly lost; checked studies trace under half to an unresolved V gene and leave the rest unexplained. The sample table lists 45,000 to 60,000 clones, about 93% of them with a count of one. Roughly 4% of the sample lies in the top ten. Specimen: blood. Receptors were obtained from a man aged 25 to 45 in good health.

The chain uses TRBV2 and TRBJ1-1, with 7 bases that match TRBD1. This CDR3 region has 15 residues. The germline V gene has CDR1 SNHLY and CDR2 FYNNEI. J was trimmed by 6 bases and V by 4 bases; bases with no gene match: 11. CDR3 residues: CASSVLGYRGSEAFF. Written as DNA, the CDR3 is TGTGCCAGCAGTGTACTCGGTTACAGGGGATCTGAAGCTTTCTTT.

V is TRBV9 and J is TRBJ2-5; the D is unclear. The germline V gene encodes CDR1 SGDLS and CDR2 YYNGEE. V lost 4 bases, J lost 5 bases, and 15 bases lay in between. This CDR3 comprises 14 residues. CDR3 sequence reads: CASSNKDRRETQYF. CDR3 bases: TGTGCCAGCAGCAATAAGGACCGACGGGAGACCCAGTACTTC.

In its sample, this clone is large. This rearrangement joins TRBV7-2 to TRBJ2-7; D remains unclear. This CDR3 has 16 amino acids. V shed 1 base and J shed 2 bases, with 15 bases lying between them. CDR1 is SGHTA and CDR2 is FQGNSA in the germline V gene. CDR3 in DNA: TGTGCCAGCAGCTTAGGTGGCATCCCCGAACCCTACGAGCAGTACTTC. It specifies CASSLGGIPEPYEQYF.

The chain employs TRBV5-8 and TRBJ2-5; 7 bases align to TRBD2. CDR1 is SGHTS, CDR2 YDEGEE, per germline. The CDR3 covers 14 residues. Trimming at V came to 5 bases and at J to 4 bases, leaving 8 bases not matched to a gene. The CDR3 nucleotides are TGTGCCAGCAGTCCTCCGGGGGGACGAGAGACCCAGTACTTC. Translation gives CASSPPGGRETQYF.

A single count supports this clone. This chain uses TRBV15 with TRBJ1-1; 10 bases match TRBD1. The CDR3 is 17 residues long. The germline CDR1 and CDR2 sequences are LNHNV and YYDKDF (reference sequence). J was trimmed by 3 bases and V by 1 base; bases with no gene match: 8. The CDR3 here is CATSRALTGGRDTEAFF. For the CDR3, the DNA is TGTGCCACCAGCAGAGCTTTGACAGGGGGCCGGGACACTGAAGCTTTCTTT.

This clone was found once. The chain recombines TRBV11-2 with TRBJ1-1; the match to TRBD1 covers 8 bases. The CDR3 covers 15 residues. Germline V gives CDR1 SGHAT, CDR2 FQNNGV. Trimming took 3 bases from V and 4 from J; bases not matched to a gene: 7. The CDR3 bases are TGTGCCAGCAGCTTTGCACAGGGGGATCGCACTGAAGCTTTCTTT. Translated: CASSFAQGDRTEAFF.

CDR3 amino acids: CASSITGKNTEAFF. CDR3 in DNA: TGTGCCAGTAGTATCACGGGGAAAAACACTGAAGCTTTCTTT. The rearrangement joins TRBV19 to TRBJ1-1; D is unclear. Trimming cost V 3 bases and J 2 bases, with 10 bases left between them. The V gene's germline CDR1 is LNHDA and CDR2 SQIVND (reference sequence). This CDR3 has 14 residues.

CDR3 sequence (DNA): TGTGCCAGCAGTCGCTCCGGGACCGTTGGGGAGACCCAGTACTTC. Amino acids: CASSRSGTVGETQYF. This chain links TRBV27 with TRBJ2-5, with D perhaps being TRBD1 or TRBD2 (5 bases each). Trimming left V 5 bases short and J 5 bases short, with 18 bases between. The CDR3 runs 15 residues. Germline assignment: CDR1 MNHEY and CDR2 SMNVEV (reference sequence).

This rearrangement joins TRBV5-1 to TRBJ1-2; perhaps TRBD1 as D (6 bases). The CDR3 has 13 amino acids. Germline CDR1 is SGHRS and CDR2 is YFSETQ. V lost 4 bases and J lost 6, with 13 bases in between. CDR3 protein: CASSPQGSDGYTF. CDR3 coding DNA: TGCGCCAGCAGCCCACAGGGATCGGATGGCTACACCTTC.

This chain links TRBV28 with TRBJ2-2; tentative D call: TRBD1 (5 bases). Germline CDR1 and CDR2: MDHEN and SYDVKM. With 6 bases removed from V and 0 bases from J, the gap between germline ends came to 11 bases. The CDR3 is made up of 15 amino acids. DNA of the CDR3: TGTGCCAGCAGAACCAGGGTTACGAACACCGGGGAGCTGTTTTTT. Amino acid sequence: CASRTRVTNTGELFF.

This chain uses TRBV5-6 with TRBJ2-1, with D tentatively TRBD2 (7 bases). Between the trimmed V and J ends, which lost 4 bases and 7 bases, there was a span of 21 bases. This CDR3 contains 16 residues. Germline V CDR1 and CDR2: SGHDT, YYEEEE. CDR3 loop: CASSHQTGLGGNEQFF. The CDR3, as DNA: TGTGCCAGCAGCCACCAGACAGGTCTGGGGGGGAATGAGCAGTTCTTC.

CDR3 bases: TGCGCCAGCAGCCAAGCCCCAGGGTCGTCCTACGAGCAGTACTTC. It codes for CASSQAPGSSYEQYF. This chain joins TRBV4-1 and TRBJ2-7, with a possible D match to TRBD1 (5 bases). This CDR3 comprises 15 residues. Germline CDR1 is MGHRA and CDR2 is YSYEKL. V shed 1 base and J shed 1 base, with 11 bases lying between them.

The J gene is TRBJ1-2, the V gene TRBV10-3; D possibly corresponds to TRBD1 (5 bases). CDR3 length: 14 amino acids. Germline-derived CDR1 and CDR2 are ENHRY and SYGVKD. V dropped 7 bases and J dropped 3 bases, with 15 bases sitting between them. The CDR3 region is CAITPVPGHYGYTF. DNA for the CDR3: TGTGCCATCACCCCAGTCCCGGGACACTATGGCTACACCTTC.

The chain has TRBV15 and TRBJ1-5; D perhaps matches TRBD1 (6 bases). Looked up from germline, CDR1 is LNHNV and CDR2 is YYDKDF (reference sequence). V was shortened by 2 bases and J by 1 base, with 12 bases between the two germline ends. CDR3 length equals 16 residues. The CDR3 protein is CATSRSQGVSNQPQHF. In nucleotides, the CDR3 is TGTGCCACCAGCAGATCACAGGGTGTCAGCAATCAGCCCCAGCATTTT.

Only one count was recorded for this clone. The chain combines TRBV7-2 with TRBJ2-5, with D perhaps being TRBD1 or TRBD2 (5 bases each). Germline loops: CDR1 SGHTA, CDR2 FQGNSA. CDR3 length: 14 residues. Trimming pared 4 bases from V and 4 bases from J, leaving 13 bases between. The DNA of the CDR3 is TGTGCCAGCAGCTCGTGGGGGTCCGGAGAGACCCAGTACTTC. Its protein product is CASSSWGSGETQYF.